These 24 T cell receptor beta chains were all obtained from the same sample, sequenced in a study of CD8+CD57+ T cells in acquired aplastic anemia. The template used for profiling TCR beta VDJ and CDR3 was genomic DNA. TCRdb itself ran the reads through MiXCR, one entry per CDR3 protein. There are roughly 130,000 distinct CDR3 sequences in the sample; more than 40% occur only once, and about 2.7% lies in the top ten. The specimen sequenced was sorted CD4+, CD8+, or CD8+CD57+ T cells (not recorded which) from PBMCs. The origin of the receptors is a human donor in good health, serving as a control.

J is TRBJ2-7 and V is TRBV2, with a possible D match to TRBD2 (6 bases). Germline CDR1 reads SNHLY; CDR2 reads FYNNEI. V lost 6 bases, J lost 0 bases, and 15 bases lay in between. The CDR3 is 15 residues long. CDR3 protein: CASSVLAPSSYEQYF. The CDR3 coding sequence is TGTGCCAGCAGCGTTCTAGCGCCCAGCTCCTACGAGCAGTACTTC. The full variable domain, with the rest looked up from reference TRBV2 and TRBJ2-7, is EPEVTQTPSHQVTQMGQEVILRCVPISNHLYFYWYRQILGQKVEFLVSFYNNEISEKSEIFDDQFSVERPDGSNFTLKIRSTKLEDSAMYFCASSVLAPSSYEQYFGPGTRLTVT.

This rearrangement joins TRBV19 to TRBJ2-1, with 10 positions matching TRBD2. Trimming at V came to 7 bases and at J to 3 bases, leaving 6 bases not matched to a gene. The CDR3 consists of 15 residues. Per germline, CDR1 LNHDA and CDR2 SQIVND (reference sequence). The CDR3 loop reads CASIHTSGIYNEQFF. Here the CDR3 DNA reads TGTGCCAGTATCCACACTAGCGGGATCTACAATGAGCAGTTCTTC.

This chain connects TRBV7-2 to TRBJ1-3; no reliable D call. Germline CDR1 reads SGHTA; CDR2 reads FQGNSA. The CDR3 covers 15 residues. Between the trimmed V and J ends, which lost 2 bases and 1 base, there was a span of 9 bases. CDR3 coding DNA: TGTGCCAGCAGCTTAAGGTCAGCGTCTGGAAACACCATATATTTT. Translated: CASSLRSASGNTIYF.

In its sample, this clonotype was seen many times. The V call is TRBV12-3 or TRBV12-4, the J call TRBJ2-1; the D is unclear. The CDR3 is 13 amino acids. Trimming shortened V by 0 bases and J by 8 bases, and 8 bases separated the two germline ends. The CDR3 sequence: CASSLATNDEQFF. DNA of the CDR3: TGTGCCAGCAGTTTAGCGACCAACGATGAGCAGTTCTTC.

This clonotype was recorded many times. V gene TRBV5-1 combines with J gene TRBJ1-2; 7 nucleotides agree with TRBD1. With V trimmed by 4 bases and J by 3 bases, 9 bases remained unmatched. CDR1 and CDR2 from the germline V gene are SGHRS and YFSETQ. The CDR3 has 15 residues. This chain's CDR3 is CASSTQTGSDYGYTF. The DNA for the CDR3 is TGCGCCAGCAGCACCCAGACAGGGTCGGACTATGGCTACACCTTC.

The V and J genes are TRBV7-9 and TRBJ1-1; D may be TRBD1 (6 bases). Looked up from germline, CDR1 is SEHNR and CDR2 is FQNEAQ (reference sequence). The CDR3 extends over 14 amino acids. V gave up 8 bases and J gave up 3 bases, with 16 bases separating them. CDR3 residues: CASDPTGRHTEAFF. DNA of the CDR3: TGTGCCAGCGATCCGACAGGACGTCACACTGAAGCTTTCTTT. Together with reference TRBV7-9 and TRBJ1-1, the CDR3 gives the full variable domain: DTGVSQNPRHKITKRGQNVTFRCDPISEHNRLYWYRQTLGQGPEFLTYFQNEAQLEKSRLLSDRFSAERPKGSFSTLEIQRTEQGDSAMYLCASDPTGRHTEAFFGQGTRLTVV.

This clonotype appeared many times. The V gene is TRBV5-1, the J gene TRBJ1-3, with unresolved D. The germline gives CDR1 SGHRS, CDR2 YFSETQ. The CDR3 length is 14 residues. V lost 5 bases and J 1 base, leaving 10 bases between the germline ends. The CDR3 here is CASRRPGSGNTIYF. CDR3 sequence (DNA): TGCGCCAGCAGGCGCCCGGGATCTGGAAACACCATATATTTT.

The CDR3, as DNA: TGTGCCATCAGTGAGTCAGGGCAGGGGGGGTACGAGCAGTACTTC. Protein: CAISESGQGGYEQYF. The V call is TRBV10-3, the J call TRBJ2-7, with D perhaps given as TRBD1 or TRBD2 (7 bases each). With 0 bases removed from V and 4 bases from J, the gap between germline ends came to 13 bases. This CDR3 comprises 15 residues. Germline CDR1 and CDR2: ENHRY and SYGVKD.

This chain links TRBV24-1 with TRBJ2-1, with 8 nucleotides matching TRBD2. Germline CDR1 KGHDR, CDR2 SFDVKD. The CDR3 extends over 15 amino acids. J was trimmed by 2 bases and V by 9 bases; bases with no gene match: 8. The CDR3 region is CATGASGRTYNEQFF. The CDR3 DNA reads TGTGCCACCGGTGCTAGCGGGCGGACCTACAATGAGCAGTTCTTC.

The rearrangement joins TRBV15 to TRBJ2-7, with D uncertain. This CDR3 is 15 amino acids long. The V gene's germline CDR1 is LNHNV and CDR2 YYDKDF (reference sequence). Trimming took 1 base from V and 4 from J, leaving 14 bases between them. CDR3 in amino acids: CATSRGTGERYEQYF. For the CDR3, the DNA is TGTGCCACCAGCAGAGGAACGGGCGAAAGGTACGAGCAGTACTTC.

The CDR3 bases are TGTGCCAGTACCAAGAATCAGGGAGGCGCTGAAGCTTTCTTT. Translation gives CASTKNQGGAEAFF. The chain uses TRBV19 and TRBJ1-1; D may be TRBD1 (5 bases). The V gene lost 7 bases and the J gene lost 6 bases, with 18 bases spanning the gap. Germline values: CDR1 LNHDA, CDR2 SQIVND (reference sequence). The CDR3 is 14 residues long.

This chain uses TRBV15 with TRBJ2-2; 7 bases fit TRBD1. CDR3 length: 17 residues. The trim removed 5 bases at V and 1 base at J, leaving 10 bases unmatched. The V gene's germline CDR1 is LNHNV and CDR2 YYDKDF (reference sequence). The CDR3 here is CATSGLGTAQNTGELFF. The CDR3 bases are TGTGCCACCAGCGGTCTGGGGACAGCCCAGAACACCGGGGAGCTGTTTTTT.

The V and J genes are TRBV3-1 and TRBJ1-2, with 8 bases fitting TRBD1. The length of the CDR3 is 15 residues. V shed 0 bases and J 4 bases; nucleotides not matched to a gene: 4. CDR1 and CDR2 from the germline V gene are LGHDT and YNNKEL (reference sequence). This chain's CDR3 is CASSQEDRVGYGYTF. CDR3 in DNA: TGTGCCAGCAGCCAAGAGGACAGGGTTGGCTATGGCTACACCTTC.

This clonotype was seen at least ten times. The chain has TRBV4-1 and TRBJ1-1, with D tentatively TRBD1 (5 bases). The CDR3 is 16 residues long. Trimming stripped 4 bases from V and 4 bases from J, with 19 bases between. Germline values: CDR1 MGHRA, CDR2 YSYEKL. The CDR3 DNA reads as TGCGCCAGCAGCCCTAGGGAGGTAGCTGGGGGCACTGAAGCTTTCTTT. Translation: CASSPREVAGGTEAFF.

Only a few counts were recorded for this clonotype. For the CDR3, the DNA is TGTGCCAGCAGCTCCTCGGGAGAGACCCAGTACTTC. This translates into CASSSSGETQYF. The V and J genes are TRBV7-2 and TRBJ2-5; no clear D. Germline V CDR1 and CDR2: SGHTA, FQGNSA. The CDR3 runs 12 residues. Trimming removed 4 bases from V and 4 bases from J, with 7 bases in between.

The genes are TRBV7-8 and TRBJ1-6, with D perhaps matching TRBD1 (5 bases). Per the germline V gene, CDR1 is SGHVS and CDR2 is FQNEAQ. This CDR3 is built from 15 residues. Trimming pared 3 bases from V and 5 bases from J, leaving 11 bases between. CDR3 coding DNA: TGTGCCAGCAGCTTGACAGACCTCAATAATTCACCCCTCCACTTT. It encodes CASSLTDLNNSPLHF.

V usage is TRBV9 and J usage is TRBJ1-1; perhaps TRBD1 as D (6 bases). Trimming took off 0 bases at V and 0 bases at J, with 9 bases between the two ends. Germline-derived CDR1 and CDR2 are SGDLS and YYNGEE. The CDR3 runs 15 residues. CDR3 in DNA: TGTGCCAGCAGCGTAGCAGGGGCCATGAACACTGAAGCTTTCTTT. Its translation is CASSVAGAMNTEAFF.

This clonotype was counted at least ten times. This chain connects TRBV5-1 to TRBJ2-1, with a possible D match to TRBD2 (5 bases). This CDR3 has 13 amino acids. Germline assignment: CDR1 SGHRS and CDR2 YFSETQ. The V end was cut by 4 bases, the J end by 5 bases, with 10 bases between. CDR3 residues: CASSPGLDNEQFF. DNA of the CDR3: TGCGCCAGCAGCCCAGGACTGGACAATGAGCAGTTCTTC.

A note on this clonotype: Being one base from a much bigger clone, this may be a read error. V and J are TRBV11-2 and TRBJ1-6, with D maybe TRBD1 (5 bases). Germline lookup yields CDR1 SGHAT and CDR2 FQNNGV. The CDR3 length is 17 residues. For the CDR3, the DNA is TGTGCCACCAGCTTCAATACGGGGGGAGGGCTTAATTCACCCCTCCACTTT. As protein: CATSFNTGGGLNSPLHF.

This clonotype was detected only once. The chain joins TRBV2 to TRBJ1-5, with D unclear. The CDR3 loop spans 15 amino acids. V lost 4 bases to trimming and J lost 0 bases, with 10 bases between them. Germline V CDR1 and CDR2: SNHLY, FYNNEI. CDR3: CASSGAKHSNQPQHF. The DNA for the CDR3 is TGTGCCAGCAGTGGGGCAAAGCATAGCAATCAGCCCCAGCATTTT.

Concerning this clonotype: A much larger clone lies one base from this, so it may be a read error. The chain uses TRBV20-1 and TRBJ1-1; D may be TRBD1 (6 bases). Germline V gene data show CDR1 as DFQATT and CDR2 as SNEGSKA (reference sequence). Trimming pared 3 bases from V and 1 base from J, leaving 12 bases between. CDR3 size: 14 residues. CDR3 in amino acids: CSASENRANTEAFF. The CDR3 nucleotides read TGCAGTGCTAGTGAGAACAGGGCGAACACTGAAGCTTTCTTT.

The rearrangement joins TRBV10-3 to TRBJ2-6; perhaps TRBD1 as D (6 bases). The CDR3 has 16 residues. Per the germline V gene, CDR1 is ENHRY and CDR2 is SYGVKD. With 2 bases removed from V and 1 base from J, the gap between germline ends came to 9 bases. The CDR3 DNA reads TGTGCCATCAGTGAGAACAGGGTATCTGGGGCCAACGTCCTGACTTTC. The encoded protein is CAISENRVSGANVLTF.

V is TRBV6-2 or TRBV6-3 and J is TRBJ2-2; TRBD1 matches at 9 bases. The germline V gene has CDR1 MNHEY and CDR2 SVGEGT. J gave up 5 bases and V 2 bases, and 12 bases lay outside the gene matches. The CDR3 has 18 residues. The CDR3 reads CASSYGRGTGRRTGELFF. DNA for the CDR3: TGTGCCAGCAGTTACGGCAGGGGGACAGGGCGTAGGACCGGGGAGCTGTTTTTT.

The chain links TRBV7-8 to TRBJ2-3; TRBD1 might be the D (6 bases). Trimming took off 6 bases at V and 6 bases at J, with 13 bases between the two ends. The CDR3 runs to 13 residues. From germline, CDR1 is SGHVS and CDR2 FQNEAQ. DNA for the CDR3: TGTGCCAGCAGTGGACAGCTGGGGGATACGCAGTATTTT. This encodes CASSGQLGDTQYF.